Included here is one T cell receptor (beta chain) sequence, with context. CDR1 is SGHTA, CDR2 FQGNSA, per germline. The V and J ends lost 5 bases and 4 bases, in that order; junction bases with no gene match: 8. This CDR3 comprises 16 residues. This specimen belongs to a study of blood T cell repertoires in COVID-19. For the study at large: COVID-19 samples from acute and convalescent phases originated in the United States, Italy and Spain. T cells, B-cell-depleted T cells, or PBMCs supplied cDNA or gDNA.

Authors' analysis steps: Amplified reference gene primers provided the basis for estimating nucleated cell counts. Data came from immunoSEQ multiplex PCR; TCRdb stores just in-frame clones and leaves some out. V, J and clone size are those of that table, while D and trimming were read from the DNA. The data hold roughly 250,000 clones, with about 87% observed a single time. The sequencing input was peripheral blood. The receptor comes from a man in his sixties who had recovered from COVID-19. The chain links TRBV7-2 to TRBJ1-6; 7 bases line up with TRBD1. The chain's CDR3 is CASSNQPGGYNSPLHF. In DNA form, the CDR3 reads TGTGCCAGCAGCAATCAGCCAGGGGGTTATAATTCACCCCTCCACTTT.